Presented here are 13 T cell receptor beta chains from one specimen sequenced in a study of OX40 agonist ivuxolimab in advanced cancers. Repertoires were generated with immunoSEQ multiplex PCR, while TCRdb's copy carries only in-frame clones and drops some. The sample lists about 58,000 clones, more than 80% seen once, with 0.75% in the top ten. The sample consisted of CD4+ or CD8+ T cells sorted from blood, taken in a trial of the OX40 agonist ivuxolimab. These receptors originate from an adult with an advanced solid tumor such as melanoma, head and neck, liver or kidney cancer.

In DNA, the CDR3 is TGTGCCAGCAGGCCGGGACAGGGGCAGGTGAACACTGAAGCTTTCTTT. Protein product: CASRPGQGQVNTEAFF. The genes are TRBV6-4 and TRBJ1-1, with TRBD1 matching over 10 bases. V shed 6 bases, J shed 0 bases, and the junction held 7 bases outside the gene matches. Germline CDR1 MRHNA, CDR2 SNTAGT. CDR3 length: 16 residues.

This clone occurred a few times. The rearrangement uses TRBV12-2 and TRBJ1-6; TRBD1, the table's D call, was not compared with the DNA. TRBV12-2 is a listed pseudogene. The CDR3 spans 15 residues. CDR3 nucleotide sequence: TGTGCAAGTCGCTTAGTTGGGACAAGGAATTCACCCCTCCACTTT. This sequence encodes CASRLVGTRNSPLHF.

V and J are TRBV19 and TRBJ1-2; unclear D gene. Germline assignment: CDR1 LNHDA and CDR2 SQIVND (reference sequence). The CDR3 consists of 13 residues. Trimming removed 3 bases from V and 3 bases from J, with 8 bases in between. The CDR3 sequence is CASSIMGDYGYTF. The CDR3 coding sequence is TGTGCCAGTAGTATCATGGGAGACTATGGCTACACCTTC.

There are a few counts of this clone. The chain links TRBV6-1 to TRBJ1-6; D possibly corresponds to TRBD1 (6 bases). The germline V gene encodes CDR1 MNHNS and CDR2 SASEGT. Trimming removed 10 bases from V and 10 bases from J, with 17 bases in between. The CDR3 has 13 residues. In nucleotides, the CDR3 is TGTGCCATCCTACTTGACAGGAACTCACCCCTCCACTTT. This translates into CAILLDRNSPLHF.

The V gene is TRBV15, the J gene TRBJ2-5; D is unresolved. This CDR3 contains 15 residues. V dropped 0 bases and J dropped 2 bases, with 10 bases sitting between them. In germline, CDR1 is LNHNV, CDR2 YYDKDF (reference sequence). The CDR3 coding sequence is TGTGCCACCAGCAGAGATATACTCCCACAAGAGACCCAGTACTTC. It codes for CATSRDILPQETQYF.

The CDR3 is CASSEYRFLYNEQFF. In DNA form, the CDR3 reads TGTGCCAGCAGTGAATACAGGTTCTTATACAATGAGCAGTTCTTC. The chain has TRBV6-1 and TRBJ2-1; a possible D gene is TRBD1 (5 bases). V lost 2 bases to trimming and J lost 4 bases, with 12 bases between them. Germline V gives CDR1 MNHNS, CDR2 SASEGT. The CDR3 contains 15 residues.

The rearrangement uses TRBV5-1 and TRBJ2-7, with 10 bases that match TRBD1. CDR1 is SGHRS, CDR2 YFSETQ, per germline. CDR3 length: 15 residues. V lost 0 bases and J lost 2; bases outside the gene matches: 2. The CDR3 DNA follows: TGCGCCAGCAGCTTGGGAGGGACAGGGGCCTACGAGCAGTACTTC. Its protein product is CASSLGGTGAYEQYF.

Only a few counts were recorded for this clone. V gene TRBV29-1 combines with J gene TRBJ1-2; D is undetermined. V was clipped by 6 bases and J by 4 bases, with 15 bases between them. This CDR3 spans 13 amino acids. Germline CDR1 reads SQVTM; CDR2 reads ANQGSEA. CDR3 nucleotide sequence: TGCAGCGTCGCCGCACCCGCCGGCTATGGCTACACCTTC. Translating it yields CSVAAPAGYGYTF.

Comment on this clone: This CDR3 is also generated by other DNA sequences in the sample. The chain links TRBV6-5 to TRBJ1-5, with D perhaps matching TRBD1 (5 bases). The V end was cut by 1 base, the J end by 0 bases, with 10 bases between. The CDR3 length is 16 residues. Germline values: CDR1 MNHEY, CDR2 SVGAGI. The CDR3 loop reads CASSYCRDGSNQPQHF. CDR3 nucleotide sequence: TGTGCCAGCAGTTACTGCCGGGACGGTAGCAATCAGCCCCAGCATTTT.

The chain joins TRBV19 to TRBJ2-5; the D is unclear. Germline CDR1 reads LNHDA; CDR2 reads SQIVND (reference sequence). This CDR3 is 14 amino acids long. V lost 4 bases, J lost 1 base, and 10 bases lay in between. The CDR3 DNA is TGTGCCAGTAGTAGAGGCAGACCCCAAGAGACCCAGTACTTC. Its protein product is CASSRGRPQETQYF.

The chain carries TRBV7-3 and TRBJ2-7, with D perhaps matching TRBD1 (6 bases). Trimming removed 1 base at V and 3 bases at J, with 7 bases between. Germline CDR1 and CDR2: SGHTA and FQGTGA. The CDR3 sequence is 13 residues long. The CDR3 loop reads CASSLMDSYEQYF. The CDR3 DNA follows: TGTGCCAGCAGCTTAATGGACAGCTACGAGCAGTACTTC.

The chain is built from TRBV6-6 and TRBJ1-2, with 8 bases matching TRBD1. CDR3 length equals 13 residues. With 7 bases clipped from V and 9 bases from J, the junction kept 10 bases outside the gene matches. CDR1 is MNHNY, CDR2 SVGAGI, per germline (reference sequence). CDR3 region: CASKTDRARSYTF. The DNA of the CDR3 is TGTGCCAGCAAAACGGACAGGGCTCGAAGCTACACCTTC.

The J gene is TRBJ2-1, the V gene TRBV11-3; 7 bases match TRBD1. CDR1 and CDR2 from the germline V gene are SGHNT and YENEEA. The CDR3 has 15 residues. The V segment lost 5 bases and the J segment 3 bases; nucleotides outside the gene matches: 7. CDR3 amino acids: CASSPSTGLYNEQFF. In nucleotides, the CDR3 is TGTGCCAGCAGCCCATCGACAGGGCTCTACAATGAGCAGTTCTTC.